Following are 32 T cell receptor beta chains from one sample sequenced in a study of T cell changes during pregnancy in multiple sclerosis. Profiling relied on immunoSEQ multiplex PCR, and the TCRdb table lists in-frame clones only, not all of them. The data contain 100,000 or so clones, 90% to 95% of them singletons. The sample consisted of peripheral blood, taken before pregnancy. The origin of the receptors is a female donor with multiple sclerosis, enrolled in a pregnancy study.

This sequence joins TRBV28 and TRBJ1-2; D possibly corresponds to TRBD1 (5 bases). V was cut by 5 bases and J by 3 bases, with 16 bases left in between. The germline gives CDR1 MDHEN, CDR2 SYDVKM. The CDR3 contains 15 residues. In DNA, the CDR3 is TGTGCCAGCAGTACAAGGGGCTCTTCCTACTATGGCTACACCTTC. It translates to CASSTRGSSYYGYTF.

The chain joins TRBV7-3 to TRBJ2-1; 7 bases are shared with TRBD1. CDR1 SGHTA and CDR2 FQGTGA come from the germline V gene. V lost 5 bases and J lost 2; bases outside the gene matches: 3. The CDR3 covers 14 residues. The CDR3 DNA follows: TGTGCCAGCAGCGACGGACAGGCCTACAATGAGCAGTTCTTC. Its protein is CASSDGQAYNEQFF.

The chain carries TRBV6-6 and TRBJ2-3, with 7 bases that match TRBD1. The ends lost 7 bases at V and 2 bases at J; junction bases unmatched: 9. The CDR3 has 15 residues. Per the germline V gene, CDR1 is MNHNY and CDR2 is SVGAGI (reference sequence). The CDR3 sequence is CASTQGQLPTDTQYF. The CDR3 nucleotides read TGTGCCAGCACCCAGGGACAGCTCCCCACAGATACGCAGTATTTT.

The rearrangement links TRBV28 to TRBJ2-2; 10 bases map to TRBD1. The CDR3 consists of 16 residues. Trimming at V came to 4 bases and at J to 1 base, leaving 3 bases not matched to a gene. Germline V gene sequence: CDR1 MDHEN, CDR2 SYDVKM. CDR3 sequence: CASSWGQGRNTGELFF. For the CDR3, the DNA is TGTGCCAGCAGTTGGGGACAGGGGCGGAACACCGGGGAGCTGTTTTTT.

The J gene is TRBJ2-1, the V gene TRBV6-1, with 10 bases that match TRBD2. The length of the CDR3 is 15 residues. Per germline, CDR1 MNHNS and CDR2 SASEGT. The V and J ends lost 6 bases and 4 bases, in that order; junction bases with no gene match: 6. The CDR3 nucleotides read TGTGCCAGCAGAGCTCCACTAGCGGGGTACAATGAGCAGTTCTTC. Translated: CASRAPLAGYNEQFF.

The chain uses TRBV4-1 and TRBJ2-5, with D possibly being TRBD2 (5 bases). The CDR3 has 13 residues. The V and J ends lost 4 bases and 5 bases respectively, with 11 bases between them. Germline assignment: CDR1 MGHRA and CDR2 YSYEKL. DNA of the CDR3: TGCGCCAGCAGCCCCAGCCCGGGGGAGACCCAGTACTTC. Amino acids: CASSPSPGETQYF.

The CDR3 DNA sequence: TGTGCCAGCAGCTTGACTAGCGGGACCGGGGAGCTGTTTTTT. Translating gives CASSLTSGTGELFF. This chain links TRBV13 with TRBJ2-2, with 10 bases lining up with TRBD2. The CDR3 spans 14 residues. Per germline, CDR1 PRHDT and CDR2 FYEKMQ (reference sequence). V shed 3 bases, J shed 5 bases, and the junction held 0 bases outside the gene matches.

This chain joins TRBV29-1 and TRBJ1-1; 7 bases line up with TRBD1. With V trimmed by 4 bases and J by 1 base, 3 bases remained unmatched. Germline values: CDR1 SQVTM, CDR2 ANQGSEA. CDR3 length equals 13 residues. The CDR3 region has the DNA TGCAGCGTTGGGCACAGGGGGAACACTGAAGCTTTCTTT. Its protein is CSVGHRGNTEAFF. The full variable domain, rest sourced from reference TRBV29-1 and TRBJ1-1, is SAVISQKPSRDICQRGTSLTIQCQVDSQVTMMFWYRQQPGQSLTLIATANQGSEATYESGFVIDKFPISRPNLTFSTLTVSNMSPEDSSIYLCSVGHRGNTEAFFGQGTRLTVV.

V gene TRBV11-3 combines with J gene TRBJ2-3; 12 nucleotides line up with TRBD2. V lost 5 bases, J lost 2 bases, and 5 bases stayed unmatched. The germline V gene encodes CDR1 SGHNT and CDR2 YENEEA. The CDR3 spans 16 residues. CDR3 residues: CASSPRTSGNTDTQYF. The DNA of the CDR3 is TGTGCCAGCAGCCCCCGGACTAGCGGGAACACAGATACGCAGTATTTT.

This chain joins TRBV5-1 and TRBJ2-1; TRBD2 matches at 9 bases. This CDR3 has 16 residues. Germline V gene sequence: CDR1 SGHRS, CDR2 YFSETQ. Trimming removed 4 bases from V and 1 base from J; junction bases left unmatched: 6. The CDR3 is CASSVGLANSYNEQFF. As DNA, the CDR3 is TGCGCCAGCAGCGTGGGACTAGCTAATTCCTACAATGAGCAGTTCTTC.

The chain joins TRBV2 to TRBJ1-1, with 10 bases lining up with TRBD1. V shed 4 bases, J shed 4 bases, and the junction held 0 bases outside the gene matches. From germline, CDR1 is SNHLY and CDR2 FYNNEI. The CDR3 is 13 amino acids. CDR3 DNA: TGTGCCAGCAGTGGGGACAGGGGCACTGAAGCTTTCTTT. It codes for CASSGDRGTEAFF.

This chain joins TRBV5-1 and TRBJ2-2; D remains unclear. CDR1 is SGHRS and CDR2 is YFSETQ in the germline V gene. The CDR3 contains 12 residues. V lost 4 bases and J lost 4, with 5 bases in between. The CDR3: CASSPGTGELFF. For the CDR3, the DNA is TGCGCCAGCAGCCCGGGCACCGGGGAGCTGTTTTTT.

This chain links TRBV10-1 with TRBJ2-1; TRBD1 matches 7 bases. J gave up 2 bases and V 0 bases, and 4 bases lay outside the gene matches. The CDR3 is made up of 16 amino acids. Germline values: CDR1 WNHNN, CDR2 SYGVQD (reference sequence). The CDR3 sequence is CASSESGQGAYNEQFF. CDR3 in DNA: TGCGCCAGCAGTGAGTCCGGGCAGGGGGCCTACAATGAGCAGTTCTTC.

V usage is TRBV19 and J usage is TRBJ1-5; D is ambiguous. Germline loops: CDR1 LNHDA, CDR2 SQIVND (reference sequence). Trimming removed 0 bases at V and 2 bases at J, with 11 bases between. This CDR3 is 16 amino acids long. This CDR3 is CASSIDLARGNQPQHF. The CDR3 DNA is TGTGCCAGTAGTATAGATCTAGCCCGCGGCAATCAGCCCCAGCATTTT.

The chain has TRBV7-9 and TRBJ2-7, with D perhaps matching TRBD2 (6 bases). V gave up 6 bases and J gave up 3 bases, with 15 bases separating them. The CDR3 is 14 amino acids. The germline V gene has CDR1 SEHNR and CDR2 FQNEAQ (reference sequence). DNA of the CDR3: TGTGCCAGCAGGGACGCAACCGGGAGCTACGAGCAGTACTTC. It translates to CASRDATGSYEQYF.

This clone showed up just a few times. The genes are TRBV4-1 and TRBJ1-2; TRBD1 is a possible D gene (6 bases). Per the germline V gene, CDR1 is MGHRA and CDR2 is YSYEKL. CDR3 length: 15 amino acids. The V and J ends lost 7 bases and 3 bases respectively, with 18 bases between them. CDR3 loop: CASNHVGGGDYGYTF. In DNA form, the CDR3 reads TGCGCCAGCAACCATGTCGGAGGGGGGGACTATGGCTACACCTTC.

This rearrangement joins TRBV7-9 to TRBJ2-1, with TRBD2 matching 9 bases. Germline lookup yields CDR1 SEHNR and CDR2 FQNEAQ (reference sequence). V lost 5 bases and J lost 9; bases outside the gene matches: 17. This CDR3 is 17 amino acids long. CDR3 coding DNA: TGTGCCAGCAGCCCCCAAGGAGGGAGCGGGAGGATCGGTGAGCAGTTCTTC. The encoded protein is CASSPQGGSGRIGEQFF. The full variable domain, its missing parts supplied by reference TRBV7-9 and TRBJ2-1, is DTGVSQNPRHKITKRGQNVTFRCDPISEHNRLYWYRQTLGQGPEFLTYFQNEAQLEKSRLLSDRFSAERPKGSFSTLEIQRTEQGDSAMYLCASSPQGGSGRIGEQFFGPGTRLTVL.

The chain combines TRBV4-2 with TRBJ2-7; 7 bases agree with TRBD2. From germline, CDR1 is LGHNA and CDR2 YNFKEQ. The CDR3 has 15 residues. V was pared by 2 bases and J by 2 bases, with 6 bases of the junction left unmatched. The CDR3 region is CASSQSGTTTYEQYF. The CDR3 DNA is TGTGCCAGCAGCCAATCCGGGACTACGACCTACGAGCAGTACTTC.

The rearrangement links TRBV10-3 to TRBJ2-3; TRBD2 agrees at 12 bases. The CDR3 loop spans 16 amino acids. The ends lost 3 bases at V and 2 bases at J; junction bases unmatched: 3. Germline values: CDR1 ENHRY, CDR2 SYGVKD. The CDR3 region is CAISDLAGGTTDTQYF. In nucleotides, the CDR3 is TGTGCCATCAGTGATCTAGCGGGAGGGACCACAGATACGCAGTATTTT.

The rearrangement uses TRBV5-1 and TRBJ2-3; 10 nucleotides match TRBD2. This CDR3 contains 19 residues. Germline assignment: CDR1 SGHRS and CDR2 YFSETQ. The V gene end was trimmed by 1 base and the J gene end by 0 bases; junction bases not matched to a gene: 11. CDR3 amino acids: CASSLSGTSVLLSTDTQYF. In DNA form, the CDR3 reads TGCGCCAGCAGCTTGTCTGGGACTAGCGTCCTTCTTAGCACAGATACGCAGTATTTT.

Only one count was recorded for this clone. This chain connects TRBV30 to TRBJ1-1; 8 bases fit TRBD1. V shed 2 bases and J 6 bases; nucleotides not matched to a gene: 11. Per the germline V gene, CDR1 is GTSNPN and CDR2 is SVGIG (reference sequence). The CDR3 covers 15 residues. The CDR3 DNA is TGTGCCTGGAGTATCCGGACAGGGTCCAGCGCTGAAGCTTTCTTT. Translation gives CAWSIRTGSSAEAFF.

The chain is built from TRBV5-6 and TRBJ2-1; a possible D gene is TRBD2 (7 bases). Germline V gene lookup returns CDR1 SGHDT and CDR2 YYEEEE. V was trimmed by 3 bases and J by 8 bases, leaving 18 bases between them. The CDR3 has 15 amino acids. CDR3 loop: CASSYGGAGGDEQFF. The CDR3 nucleotides are TGTGCCAGCAGCTATGGGGGGGCCGGGGGCGATGAGCAGTTCTTC.

The rearrangement uses TRBV6-5 and TRBJ2-2; 10 bases are a match to TRBD2. This CDR3 region has 16 residues. Germline V lookup: CDR1 MNHEY, CDR2 SVGAGI. V lost 0 bases to trimming and J lost 5 bases; unmatched junction nucleotides: 3. CDR3: CASSYSILAGTGELFF. As DNA, the CDR3 is TGTGCCAGCAGTTACTCGATACTAGCGGGGACCGGGGAGCTGTTTTTT.

V and J are TRBV21-1 and TRBJ2-7; TRBD1 reflects the table's D call only, with no check against the DNA. TRBV21-1 is a pseudogene segment. CDR3 length: 15 amino acids. The CDR3 here is CASSSRAGFTYEQYF. DNA of the CDR3: TGTGCCAGCAGCAGTCGAGCAGGGTTCACCTACGAGCAGTACTTC.

This rearrangement joins TRBV18 to TRBJ1-1; the D is unclear. The V end lost 6 bases, the J end lost 1 base, and 12 bases lay between the germline ends. The germline gives CDR1 KGHSH, CDR2 LQKENI. There are 14 residues in the CDR3. The DNA of the CDR3 is TGTGCCAGCTCTCCGGAGCTGTCGAACACTGAAGCTTTCTTT. It codes for CASSPELSNTEAFF.

J is TRBJ2-3 and V is TRBV5-1; weak D call: TRBD1 (7 bases). Deletions cut 6 bases from V and 3 bases from J, with 20 bases between. Looked up from germline, CDR1 is SGHRS and CDR2 is YFSETQ. The CDR3 consists of 16 residues. CDR3 region: CASTHRGGGVTDTQYF. DNA of the CDR3: TGCGCCAGCACCCACAGGGGAGGAGGGGTGACAGATACGCAGTATTTT.

The V call is TRBV27, the J call TRBJ1-1; 8 bases are shared with TRBD1. The germline CDR1 and CDR2 sequences are MNHEY and SMNVEV (reference sequence). Unmatched junction bases numbered 7, after V lost 8 bases and J lost 8 bases. The CDR3 loop spans 12 amino acids. CDR3 bases: TGTGCCAGCTCCTTCAGGGGGCGGGAAGCTTTCTTT. Encoded protein: CASSFRGREAFF.

V usage is TRBV5-1 and J usage is TRBJ1-2, with TRBD1 matching 7 bases. Losses at the gene ends were 6 bases for V and 1 base for J; bases not matched to a gene: 24. The CDR3 contains 20 residues. CDR1 is SGHRS, CDR2 YFSETQ, per germline. The CDR3 is CASTYYPQTGRSAFNYGYTF. The CDR3 DNA sequence: TGCGCCAGCACTTACTACCCACAGACAGGGAGGAGCGCCTTTAACTATGGCTACACCTTC.

This chain joins TRBV7-9 and TRBJ1-2; no clear D. Germline lookup yields CDR1 SEHNR and CDR2 FQNEAQ (reference sequence). CDR3 size: 12 residues. V lost 2 bases and J 3 bases, leaving 4 bases between the germline ends. CDR3 nucleotide sequence: TGTGCCAGCAGCTTAACGGACTATGGCTACACCTTC. This translates into CASSLTDYGYTF.

The chain joins TRBV28 to TRBJ2-5, with D possibly being TRBD2 (6 bases). The length of the CDR3 is 19 residues. V was clipped by 5 bases and J by 2 bases, with 27 bases between them. The germline V gene encodes CDR1 MDHEN and CDR2 SYDVKM. CDR3 region: CASSLGRDRGAGVQETQYF. The CDR3 DNA reads as TGTGCCAGCAGTCTCGGTCGGGACCGCGGGGCTGGGGTGCAAGAGACCCAGTACTTC. The complete variable domain, with remaining parts taken from reference TRBV28 and TRBJ2-5, reads DVKVTQSSRYLVKRTGEKVFLECVQDMDHENMFWYRQDPGLGLRLIYFSYDVKMKEKGDIPEGYSVSREKKERFSLILESASTNQTSMYLCASSLGRDRGAGVQETQYFGPGTRLLVL.

The gene calls are TRBV5-1 and TRBJ2-1; 9 bases align to TRBD2. V gave up 0 bases and J gave up 2 bases; unmatched junction bases: 12. Germline-derived CDR1 and CDR2 are SGHRS and YFSETQ. The CDR3 consists of 19 residues. CDR3 protein: CASSLGVISGRPTYNEQFF. As DNA, the CDR3 is TGCGCCAGCAGCTTGGGGGTAATAAGCGGGAGGCCAACCTACAATGAGCAGTTCTTC.

In its sample, this clone was seen once. The chain carries TRBV11-2 and TRBJ2-7; the match to TRBD2 covers 11 bases. Trimming took 6 bases from V and 5 from J; bases not matched to a gene: 9. The CDR3 totals 15 residues. Germline-derived CDR1 and CDR2 are SGHAT and FQNNGV. CDR3 sequence (DNA): TGTGCCAGCAGTTCGACTAGCGGGATCCCCCACGAGCAGTACTTC. Translation gives CASSSTSGIPHEQYF. The full variable domain, with the rest looked up from reference TRBV11-2 and TRBJ2-7, is EAGVAQSPRYKIIEKRQSVAFWCNPISGHATLYWYQQILGQGPKLLIQFQNNGVVDDSQLPKDRFSAERLKGVDSTLKIQPAKLEDSAVYLCASSSTSGIPHEQYFGPGTRLTVT.